This T cell receptor beta chain came from a study of early T cells in non-severe SARS-CoV-2 infection. TCRdb used MiXCR to reprocess the 5' RACE reads, holding one entry per CDR3 protein. The sample includes 70,000 to 95,000 distinct CDR3 sequences, 15% to 20% of them seen just once. This clonotype was counted a few times. The CDR3 length is 14 residues. Germline V CDR1 and CDR2: SEHNR, FQNEAQ (reference sequence). V trimming: 7 bases; J trimming: 3 bases; junction bases outside the gene matches: 8. The sequence came from an adult who was a healthcare worker with PCR-confirmed SARS-CoV-2 infection or an uninfected control (not recorded which). The chain carries TRBV7-9 and TRBJ1-1; 7 bases are shared with TRBD1. The sequencing sample was made of whole blood. In DNA, the CDR3 is TGTGCCAGCACCGCTTCAGGGGGGCACACTGAAGCTTTCTTT. Its translation: CASTASGGHTEAFF. The full variable domain, rest sourced from reference TRBV7-9 and TRBJ1-1, is DTGVSQNPRHKITKRGQNVTFRCDPISEHNRLYWYRQTLGQGPEFLTYFQNEAQLEKSRLLSDRFSAERPKGSFSTLEIQRTEQGDSAMYLCASTASGGHTEAFFGQGTRLTVV.